The present TCR beta chain was sequenced within a study of blood T cells in healthy people across ages. In the study overall: When template switching was applied, about one barcoded beta molecule was captured per two T cells.

Together with a sample-barcoded 5' primer, a J-beta primer mix was included in a second PCR lasting roughly 7 to 11 cycles. Every sample gave at least 2.5 million paired-end reads containing CDR3. TCRdb analysed the 5' RACE reads with MiXCR anew, one entry per CDR3 protein. The table has 650,000 to 950,000 distinct CDR3 sequences, 40% to 50% seen once. On this clonotype: Antigen specificity is unknown.

The V gene lost 1 base and the J gene lost 4 bases, with 10 bases spanning the gap. CDR1 and CDR2 (germline): DFQATT, SNEGSKA (reference sequence). This CDR3 is 14 amino acids long. Notes on the study in general: One million T cells yielded diversity estimates that were considered underestimates.

The TCR sequence derives from a man in his fifties or sixties in good health. Sequenced sample: blood. This sequence joins TRBV20-1 and TRBJ1-4; D unclear. CDR3 bases: TGCAGTGCTAGAGCGGCCAGCTTTAATGAAAAACTGTTTTTT. This translates into CSARAASFNEKLFF.